This paragraph reports one T cell receptor beta chain. This clone occurred many times. Its antigen specificity is not known. No base qualities exist here, and no much larger clone lies one base off it. This specimen belongs to a study of blood T cell repertoires in COVID-19 (dated by TCRdb to 2019 to 2021). Broadly, across the study: Samples from collaborators originated in the United States, Italy and Spain and spanned both the acute and convalescent phases of COVID-19. The material from the prospective study consisted of cDNA or gDNA derived from T cells, B-cell-depleted T cells, or PBMCs. Deeply sampled blood TCRbeta repertoires from subjects exposed to, actively infected with, or recovered from COVID-19 were included in the dataset. The repertoires were released in a freely available public database intended as a resource for research on the immune response to SARS-CoV-2. The samples were drawn from the first 160 participants of the ongoing ImmuneRACE study and from 950 to 1,500 subjects provided by 6 global collaborators. Sample metadata almost always included a de-identified subject ID, COVID-19 status, age in years and sex. Where HLA class I and class II types were available, the types were taken from metadata supplied by the sample provider, not from assay-based typing. Here is what the overall study found, with its caveats: Clinical and demographic metadata were provided uncurated, with the amount varying by source and participant.

The collaborating institutions used their own protocols to collect whole blood in K2EDTA tubes. Collaborator samples were shipped for TCRbeta analysis as frozen whole blood, isolated PBMCs, or DNA extracted from either sample type. TCRbeta CDR3 regions were amplified from genomic DNA using the immunoSEQ Assay, a bias-controlled multiplex PCR. The paper's data handling went like this. The number of nucleated cells in each sample was estimated from the amplification of reference gene primers within the assay. Sequence reads were collapsed and filtered to measure the absolute abundance of every unique TCRbeta CDR3 rearrangement. For each sample, productive Simpson clonality was calculated by taking the square root of Simpson's diversity index across productive rearrangements. This immuneACCESS table, as held by TCRdb, lists in-frame sequences with V and J called but not all clones. Of the missing ones, under half trace to an unresolved V gene in checked studies; the others have no known cause. That table is the source of V, J and clone size, and D and trimming were worked out from the DNA. The sample yields tens of thousands of clones; 65% to 85% were counted once. The ten most abundant clones make up approximately 34% of the sample.

The sample was peripheral blood. The sequence was collected from an elderly woman with active or convalescent COVID-19.

The DNA sequence is TGTGCCAGCAGCCCCGACCGGGGCAGGGGAGGGGGCTACACCTTC. Translated, this is CASSPDRGRGGGYTF. The V and J genes are TRBV11-2 and TRBJ1-2, with a weak D call of TRBD1 (6 bases match). The germline V gene supplies CDR1 SGHAT and CDR2 FQNNGV. Measured from the cysteine to the phenylalanine, the CDR3 is 15 residues long. Of the read, only the CDR3 DNA is kept; its 45 bases are in frame from base 1. V is shortened by 5 bases, J by 8 bases, and the region joining them spans 21 bases.